Sequencing of this T cell receptor beta chain was carried out in a study of shared clonotypes between healthy human individuals. Study background: Per donor, CD8 memory used one plate, CD8 naive used two, CD4 memory used three and CD4 naive used three.

In the study's own analysis: For the immunoSEQ data, sequences were junction-only without quality scores, so filtering differed. Clones were read by immunoSEQ multiplex PCR, and TCRdb kept only the in-frame ones, dropping some. V and J calls and clone size come straight from that table; D and trimming were deduced from the DNA. The sample holds around 2.5 million clones, approximately 93% seen once. There are 13 residues in the CDR3. V lost 2 bases and J 4 bases, leaving 11 bases between the germline ends. Germline V gene data show CDR1 as GTSNPN and CDR2 as SVGIG (reference sequence). This clone has just one count.

The sequenced sample consisted of naive CD4+ T cells from PBMCs. Subset given: CD45RA+ positively selected. This sequence joins TRBV30 and TRBJ1-1; no reliable D call. The receptor was derived from a man younger than 30 in good health. Some clones in this sample may be carry-over from other donors' samples. The CDR3: CAWSLGGVTEAFF. The DNA of the CDR3 is TGTGCCTGGAGTTTAGGAGGCGTCACTGAAGCTTTCTTT.